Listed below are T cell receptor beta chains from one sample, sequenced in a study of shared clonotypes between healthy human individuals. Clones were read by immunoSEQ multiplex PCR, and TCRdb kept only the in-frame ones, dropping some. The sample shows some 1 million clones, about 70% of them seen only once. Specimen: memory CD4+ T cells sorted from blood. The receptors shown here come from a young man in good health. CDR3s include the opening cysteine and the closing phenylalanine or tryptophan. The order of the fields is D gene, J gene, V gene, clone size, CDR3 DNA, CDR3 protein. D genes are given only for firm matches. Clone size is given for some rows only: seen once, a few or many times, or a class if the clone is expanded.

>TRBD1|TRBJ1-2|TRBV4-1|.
TGCGCCAGCAGCCAACCTTCCTCGACAGGGCTCTATGGCTACACCTTC
CASSQPSSTGLYGYTF
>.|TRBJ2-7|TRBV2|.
TGTGCCAGCAGGGACAGATCCTACGAGCAGTACTTC
CASRDRSYEQYF
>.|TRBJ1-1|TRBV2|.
TGTGCCAGCAGTGTAAGCAGAACGAACACTGAAGCTTTCTTT
CASSVSRTNTEAFF
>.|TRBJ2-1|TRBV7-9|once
TGTGCCAGCAGCTCGACGGACTTGATCTCCTACAATGAGCAGTTCTTC
CASSSTDLISYNEQFF
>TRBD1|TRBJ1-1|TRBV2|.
TGTGCCAGCAGCCCAGCCGGGGGACAGGGAGCTTTTGTCCCTGAAGCTTTCTTT
CASSPAGGQGAFVPEAFF
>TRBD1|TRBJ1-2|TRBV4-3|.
TGCGCCAGCAGCCAACCGGACAGGGGTTATGGCTACACCTTC
CASSQPDRGYGYTF
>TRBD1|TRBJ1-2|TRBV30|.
TGTGCCTGGAGCCATACCACCCGGGACAGGGGGCCTGGCTACACCTTC
CAWSHTTRDRGPGYTF
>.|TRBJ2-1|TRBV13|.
TGTGCCAGCAGCTTAGGGGCAGGAATACAGTTCTTC
CASSLGAGIQFF
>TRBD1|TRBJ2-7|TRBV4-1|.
TGCGCCAGCAGCCAAGCGACACAGGGGTTTGAGCGCTACGAGCAGTACTTC
CASSQATQGFERYEQYF
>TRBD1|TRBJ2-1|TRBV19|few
TGTGCCAGTAGTATAGGAGACAGGGGCAATGAGCAGTTCTTC
CASSIGDRGNEQFF
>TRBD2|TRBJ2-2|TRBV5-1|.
TGCGCCAGCAGCCCTCCCCCCAACGCGGGACTAGCTACCGGGGAGCTGTTTTTT
CASSPPPNAGLATGELFF
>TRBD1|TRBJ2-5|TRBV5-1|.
TGCGCCAGCAGCTTGGCGATGGACAGGGGCTGGGAGACCCAGTACTTC
CASSLAMDRGWETQYF
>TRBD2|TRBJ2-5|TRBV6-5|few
TGTGCCAGCAGTTCGAGCGGGGTCAACTCGGAGACCCAGTACTTC
CASSSSGVNSETQYF
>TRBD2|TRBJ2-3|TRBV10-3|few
TGTGCCATCACCCTTGGACTAGCTCCCACAGATACGCAGTATTTT
CAITLGLAPTDTQYF
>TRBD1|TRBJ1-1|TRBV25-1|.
TGTGCCAGCACCCAACAGGGGAAGGGCATTACTGAAGCTTTCTTT
CASTQQGKGITEAFF
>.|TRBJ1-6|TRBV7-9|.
TGTGCCAGCAGCTTAGCGGGCACAAGAGGGAATTCACCCCTCCACTTT
CASSLAGTRGNSPLHF
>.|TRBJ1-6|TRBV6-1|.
TGTGCCAGCAGTGAGACCGGGATTATGAATTCACCCCTCCACTTT
CASSETGIMNSPLHF
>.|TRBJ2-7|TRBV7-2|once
TGTGCCAGCAGCCCCTACCTTGGGGAGCAGTACTTC
CASSPYLGEQYF
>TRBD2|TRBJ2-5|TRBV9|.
TGTGCCAGCAGCGTAGCTATGTCTAGCGGGGTTCAAGAGACCCAGTACTTC
CASSVAMSSGVQETQYF
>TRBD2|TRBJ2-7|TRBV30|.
TGTGCCTGGAGGGAACCTTGGGGGGGAGGTAACTACGAGCAGTACTTC
CAWREPWGGGNYEQYF
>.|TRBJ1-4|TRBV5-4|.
TGTGCCAGCAGCCCCGACAGTTTTAATGAAAAACTGTTTTTT
CASSPDSFNEKLFF
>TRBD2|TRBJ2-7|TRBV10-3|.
TGTGCCATCAGGGGGTGGACTAGCGGTACCTCCTACGAGCAGTACTTC
CAIRGWTSGTSYEQYF
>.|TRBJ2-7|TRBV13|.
TGTGCCAGCAGCCCCTCTCAGGGAAGGGGGCAGTACTTC
CASSPSQGRGQYF